The 21 T cell receptor beta chains in this list originate from one sample, sequenced in a study of blood T cell repertoires in COVID-19. Libraries were prepared by immunoSEQ multiplex PCR; TCRdb keeps only in-frame clonotypes and omits some of them. The table lists tens of thousands of clones, 82% of them singletons. Sequenced sample: peripheral blood. The receptors originated from a man aged 80 or over with active COVID-19.

The count of this clone is one. V and J are TRBV15 and TRBJ1-5; 7 bases are a match to TRBD1. The V gene end was trimmed by 1 base and the J gene end by 5 bases; junction bases not matched to a gene: 8. CDR1 is LNHNV and CDR2 is YYDKDF in the germline V gene (reference sequence). The CDR3 runs 16 residues. The CDR3 DNA sequence: TGTGCCACCAGCAGAGGAACAGGGGCGAGGGATCAGCCCCAGCATTTT. The encoded protein is CATSRGTGARDQPQHF.

The gene calls are TRBV6-7 and TRBJ1-3; D is perhaps TRBD1 (5 bases). TRBV6-7 is designated an ORF whose function remains uncertain. The V end was cut by 5 bases, the J end by 7 bases, with 30 bases between. The length of the CDR3 is 19 residues. The CDR3, as DNA: TGTGCCAGCAGTCACCCCTCGGGGGGGACCATCGGAGTGGGGAACACCATATATTTT. This translates into CASSHPSGGTIGVGNTIYF.

This chain links TRBV27 with TRBJ1-1; tentative D call: TRBD1 (5 bases). The CDR3 is 15 amino acids. CDR1 is MNHEY, CDR2 SMNVEV, per germline (reference sequence). V lost 2 bases and J lost 3, with 13 bases in between. The CDR3 DNA reads TGTGCCAGCAGTTTACCACCACCACAGGACACTGAAGCTTTCTTT. This codes for CASSLPPPQDTEAFF.

This clone has only a few counts. CDR3 residues: CASSFPWTGWHEQYF. DNA of the CDR3: TGTGCCAGCAGCTTTCCTTGGACAGGGTGGCACGAGCAGTACTTC. The V call is TRBV11-3, the J call TRBJ2-7; the match to TRBD1 covers 8 bases. The junction had 9 bases not matched to a gene; V was cut back by 3 bases and J by 5 bases. The CDR3 covers 15 residues. The V gene's germline CDR1 is SGHNT and CDR2 YENEEA.

The chain employs TRBV3-1 (or the pseudogene TRBV3-2) and TRBJ1-4; 7 nucleotides line up with TRBD1. Losses at the gene ends were 6 bases for V and 3 bases for J; bases not matched to a gene: 7. Germline CDR1 reads LGHDT; CDR2 reads YNNKEL (reference sequence). The CDR3 sequence is 15 residues long. The CDR3 protein is CASSEQGGANEKLFF. The CDR3 DNA reads TGTGCCAGCAGTGAGCAGGGGGGAGCTAATGAAAAACTGTTTTTT.

The V gene is TRBV28, the J gene TRBJ2-7; 8 bases align to TRBD1. The germline V gene encodes CDR1 MDHEN and CDR2 SYDVKM. Unmatched junction bases numbered 8, after V lost 3 bases and J lost 7 bases. The CDR3 covers 14 residues. CDR3 region: CASSLGQGAGEQYF. The CDR3 nucleotides read TGTGCCAGCAGTTTGGGGCAGGGGGCGGGGGAGCAGTACTTC.

This chain links TRBV7-2 with TRBJ1-2; possibly TRBD1 for D (6 bases). The CDR3 is made up of 13 amino acids. CDR1 and CDR2 from the germline V gene are SGHTA and FQGNSA. The V end was cut by 2 bases, the J end by 7 bases, with 11 bases between. In nucleotides, the CDR3 is TGTGCCAGCAGCTTACCAACAGGGACTGGCTACACCTTC. Amino acids: CASSLPTGTGYTF.

This clone appeared a few times. CDR3 loop: CASSPTGTAEETQYF. CDR3 DNA: TGTGCCAGCAGCCCTACAGGGACGGCTGAAGAGACCCAGTACTTC. This rearrangement joins TRBV5-4 to TRBJ2-5, with a possible D match to TRBD1 (6 bases). This CDR3 region has 15 residues. Trimming pared 4 bases from V and 3 bases from J, leaving 16 bases between. CDR1 is SGHNT and CDR2 is YYREEE in the germline V gene (reference sequence).

The V and J genes are TRBV19 and TRBJ1-3, with a weak D call TRBD1 (5 bases). V was cut by 6 bases and J by 3 bases, with 12 bases left in between. From germline, CDR1 is LNHDA and CDR2 SQIVND (reference sequence). This CDR3 comprises 14 residues. CDR3 DNA: TGTGCCAGTAGCGGACTAAGGGGTGGAAACACCATATATTTT. It translates to CASSGLRGGNTIYF.

This clone was observed a handful of times. This rearrangement joins TRBV5-1 to TRBJ2-7, with a weak D call TRBD1 (6 bases). From germline, CDR1 is SGHRS and CDR2 YFSETQ. Deletions cut 4 bases from V and 5 bases from J, with 19 bases between. The CDR3 is made up of 15 amino acids. The DNA of the CDR3 is TGCGCCAGCAGCAAAGGGGGTTCTGGGCTCGACGAGCAGTACTTC. It is translated as CASSKGGSGLDEQYF.

This rearrangement joins TRBV19 to TRBJ2-2; 9 nucleotides match TRBD2. Trimming cost V 5 bases and J 0 bases; bases outside gene matches: 4. This CDR3 spans 16 amino acids. Germline CDR1 and CDR2: LNHDA and SQIVND (reference sequence). CDR3 protein: CASSLAGRTNTGELFF. In nucleotides, the CDR3 is TGTGCCAGTAGTCTAGCGGGAAGAACGAACACCGGGGAGCTGTTTTTT.

This clone was picked up one time. Here the CDR3 reads CASSLAANWAEAFF. The CDR3 DNA reads TGTGCCAGCAGCTTAGCAGCGAATTGGGCTGAAGCTTTCTTT. The chain employs TRBV7-8 and TRBJ1-1, with D uncertain. V was shortened by 0 bases and J by 6 bases, with 11 bases between the two germline ends. CDR3 length: 14 residues. Looked up from germline, CDR1 is SGHVS and CDR2 is FQNEAQ.

The CDR3 loop is CASSLTGTGEKLFF. The CDR3 nucleotides are TGTGCCAGCTCGTTGACAGGGACTGGTGAAAAACTGTTTTTT. The chain uses TRBV18 and TRBJ1-4; TRBD1 aligns across 7 bases. V trimming: 6 bases; J trimming: 7 bases; junction bases outside the gene matches: 8. Germline CDR1 is KGHSH and CDR2 is LQKENI. The CDR3 is 14 residues long.

V is TRBV9 and J is TRBJ2-2; TRBD2 aligns across 7 bases. Per germline, CDR1 SGDLS and CDR2 YYNGEE. V shed 0 bases and J 4 bases; nucleotides not matched to a gene: 3. The CDR3 length is 15 residues. The CDR3 DNA follows: TGTGCCAGCAGCGTAGCGGGGGGAGGCACCGGGGAGCTGTTTTTT. It codes for CASSVAGGGTGELFF.

The chain has TRBV19 and TRBJ1-2; TRBD1 matches 7 bases. This CDR3 has 14 amino acids. CDR1 and CDR2 (germline): LNHDA, SQIVND (reference sequence). The V and J ends lost 5 bases and 4 bases, in that order; junction bases with no gene match: 7. CDR3 DNA: TGTGCCAGTAGTCTTCGGGACAGTCCCTATGGCTACACCTTC. The encoded protein is CASSLRDSPYGYTF.

The rearrangement joins TRBV6-6 to TRBJ2-1; 8 nucleotides align to TRBD2. From germline, CDR1 is MNHNY and CDR2 SVGAGI (reference sequence). The CDR3 has 16 amino acids. With 6 bases clipped from V and 4 bases from J, the junction kept 11 bases outside the gene matches. The CDR3 spells CASSTTTSGVYNEQFF. The CDR3 bases are TGTGCCAGCAGCACAACTACTAGCGGAGTTTACAATGAGCAGTTCTTC.

V is TRBV10-3 and J is TRBJ2-3; 7 nucleotides line up with TRBD2. The CDR3 is 13 amino acids. Germline CDR1 and CDR2: ENHRY and SYGVKD. V lost 2 bases, J lost 6 bases, and 2 bases stayed unmatched. The CDR3 sequence is CAISEERDDTQYF. CDR3 DNA sequence: TGTGCCATCAGTGAGGAGCGGGATGATACGCAGTATTTT.

The J gene is TRBJ2-3, the V gene TRBV2; D perhaps matches TRBD2 (6 bases). Looked up from germline, CDR1 is SNHLY and CDR2 is FYNNEI. The CDR3 runs 14 residues. Trimming left V 4 bases short and J 4 bases short, with 12 bases between. The CDR3 coding sequence is TGTGCCAGCAGTGGGCAGACGGGGGCAGATACGCAGTATTTT. Residues: CASSGQTGADTQYF.

On this clone itself: One end of the junction does not line up with germline, which may come from a read error. This rearrangement joins TRBV7-7 to TRBJ2-2; a possible D gene is TRBD2 (6 bases). The germline CDR1 and CDR2 sequences are SSHAT and FNYEAQ (reference sequence). The CDR3 is made up of 16 amino acids. The CDR3 DNA is TGTGCTAGCAGCTTAGTCGGGGGAGCAGCGGCCGGGGAGCTGTTTTTT. It codes for CASSLVGGAAAGELFF.

This chain connects TRBV28 to TRBJ1-3; 7 nucleotides match TRBD1. V gave up 6 bases and J gave up 2 bases; unmatched junction bases: 7. This CDR3 is 15 amino acids long. Germline values: CDR1 MDHEN, CDR2 SYDVKM. The DNA for the CDR3 is TGTGCCAGCAGCAGAATGACAGGGACTGGAAACACCATATATTTT. This sequence encodes CASSRMTGTGNTIYF.

There are a few counts of this clone. The chain combines TRBV2 with TRBJ1-1; TRBD1 is a possible D gene (5 bases). The germline V gene encodes CDR1 SNHLY and CDR2 FYNNEI. Deletions cut 5 bases from V and 1 base from J, with 8 bases between. The CDR3 has 13 amino acids. The CDR3: CASSLDRNTEAFF. CDR3 in DNA: TGTGCCAGCAGTCTTGACAGGAACACTGAAGCTTTCTTT.